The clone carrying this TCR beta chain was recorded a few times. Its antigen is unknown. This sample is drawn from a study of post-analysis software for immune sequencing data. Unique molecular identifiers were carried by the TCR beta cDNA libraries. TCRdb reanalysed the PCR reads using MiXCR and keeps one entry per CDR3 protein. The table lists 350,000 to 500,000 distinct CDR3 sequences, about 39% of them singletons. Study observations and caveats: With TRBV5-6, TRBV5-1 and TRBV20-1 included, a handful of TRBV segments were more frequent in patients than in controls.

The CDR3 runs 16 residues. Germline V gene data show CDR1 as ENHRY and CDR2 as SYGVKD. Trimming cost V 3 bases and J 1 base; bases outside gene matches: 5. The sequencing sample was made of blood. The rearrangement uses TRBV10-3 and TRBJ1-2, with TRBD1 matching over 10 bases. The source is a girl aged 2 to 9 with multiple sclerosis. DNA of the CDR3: TGTGCCATCAGTGAATGGACAGGGGGAAGTAACTATGGCTACACCTTC. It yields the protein CAISEWTGGSNYGYTF.